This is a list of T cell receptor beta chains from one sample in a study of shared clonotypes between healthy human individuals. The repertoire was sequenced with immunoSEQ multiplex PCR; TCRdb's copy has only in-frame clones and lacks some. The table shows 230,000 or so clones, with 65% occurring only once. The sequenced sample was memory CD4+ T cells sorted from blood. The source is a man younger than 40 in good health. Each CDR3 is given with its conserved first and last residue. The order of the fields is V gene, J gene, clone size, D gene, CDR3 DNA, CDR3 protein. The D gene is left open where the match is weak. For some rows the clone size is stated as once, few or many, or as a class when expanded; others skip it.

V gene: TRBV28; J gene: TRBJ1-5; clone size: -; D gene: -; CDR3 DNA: TGTGCCAGCAGGCCCAGGGGACACTCAAATCAGCCCCAGCATTTT; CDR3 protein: CASRPRGHSNQPQHF
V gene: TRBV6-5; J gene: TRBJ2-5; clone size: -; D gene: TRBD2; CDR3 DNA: TGTGCCAGCAGTTACTTCGGGGGGGAGACCCAGTACTTC; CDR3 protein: CASSYFGGETQYF
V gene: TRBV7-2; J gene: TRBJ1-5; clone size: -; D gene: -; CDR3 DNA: TGTGCCAGCAGCTTAAGGGGGGGTAGCAATCAGCCCCAGCATTTT; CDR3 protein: CASSLRGGSNQPQHF
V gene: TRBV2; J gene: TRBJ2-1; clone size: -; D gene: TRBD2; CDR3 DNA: TGTGCCAGCAGTGGGGCGGGAGGGAGGAATGAGCAGTTCTTC; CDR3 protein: CASSGAGGRNEQFF
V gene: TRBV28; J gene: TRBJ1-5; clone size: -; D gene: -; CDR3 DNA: TGTGCCAGCAGTTTATACAGGCAGCCCCAGCATTTT; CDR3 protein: CASSLYRQPQHF
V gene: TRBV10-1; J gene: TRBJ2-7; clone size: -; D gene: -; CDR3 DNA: TGCGCCAGCAGTGAAGGCAGGGGCGAGCAGTACTTC; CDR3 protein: CASSEGRGEQYF
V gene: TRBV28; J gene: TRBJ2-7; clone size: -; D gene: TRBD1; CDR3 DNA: TGTGCCAGCAGTTTAGGGGGGACAGGGTACGAGCAGTACTTC; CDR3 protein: CASSLGGTGYEQYF
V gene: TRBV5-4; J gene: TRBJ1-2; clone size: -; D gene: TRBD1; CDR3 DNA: TGTGCCAGCAGCTCAGACCGGACAGGGCAATATGGCTACACCTTC; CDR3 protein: CASSSDRTGQYGYTF
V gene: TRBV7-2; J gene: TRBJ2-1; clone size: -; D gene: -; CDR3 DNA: TGTGCCAGCAGCTTATCCGCGATCGGTAATGAGCAGTTCTTC; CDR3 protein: CASSLSAIGNEQFF
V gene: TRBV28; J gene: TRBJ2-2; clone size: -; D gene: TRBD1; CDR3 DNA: TGTGCCAGCAGTCGAGGACAGGGCAACACCGGGGAGCTGTTTTTT; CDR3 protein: CASSRGQGNTGELFF
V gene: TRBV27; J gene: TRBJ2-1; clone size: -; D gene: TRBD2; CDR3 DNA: TGTGCCAGCACCCTAGCGGGAGGGCTGAATGAGCAGTTCTTC; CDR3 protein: CASTLAGGLNEQFF
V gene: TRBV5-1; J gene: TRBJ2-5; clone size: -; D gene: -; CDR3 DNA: TGCGCCAGCAACACACAGGGGGAGGGCACAGAGACCCAGTACTTC; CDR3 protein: CASNTQGEGTETQYF
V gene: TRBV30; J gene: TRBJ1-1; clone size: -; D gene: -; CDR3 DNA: TGTGCCTTCCAGCGTATTGAGAACACTGAAGCTTTCTTT; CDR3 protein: CAFQRIENTEAFF
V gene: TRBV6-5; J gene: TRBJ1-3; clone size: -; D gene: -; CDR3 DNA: TGTGCCAGCCAAGACAGGAGCTCTGGAAACACCATATATTTT; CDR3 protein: CASQDRSSGNTIYF
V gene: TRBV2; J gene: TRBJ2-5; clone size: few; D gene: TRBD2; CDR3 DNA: TGTGCCAGCAGTCCGAAGCGGGAGGGTGGGGAGACCCAGTACTTC; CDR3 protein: CASSPKREGGETQYF
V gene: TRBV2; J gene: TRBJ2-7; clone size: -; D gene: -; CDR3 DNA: TGTGCCAGCAATTACCCCTCCTACGAGCAGTACTTC; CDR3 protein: CASNYPSYEQYF
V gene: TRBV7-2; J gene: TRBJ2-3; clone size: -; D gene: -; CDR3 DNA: TGTGCCAGCAGCTTCGACAGAAGCACAGATACGCAGTATTTT; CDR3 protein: CASSFDRSTDTQYF
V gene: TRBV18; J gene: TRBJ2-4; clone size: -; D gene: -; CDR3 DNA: TGTGCCAGCTCACCGTCCCTCGGGACTTCTCACCCAGGAAACATTCAGTACTTC; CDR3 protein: CASSPSLGTSHPGNIQYF
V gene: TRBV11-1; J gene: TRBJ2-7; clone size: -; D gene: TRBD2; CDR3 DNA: TGTGCCAGCAGCCTACTAGCGGGAGGGCCGGGCGAGCAGTACTTC; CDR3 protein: CASSLLAGGPGEQYF
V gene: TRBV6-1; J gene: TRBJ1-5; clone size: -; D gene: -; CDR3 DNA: TGTGCCAGCAGTGATAGACGTAGGGAGCCCCAGCATTTT; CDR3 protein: CASSDRRREPQHF
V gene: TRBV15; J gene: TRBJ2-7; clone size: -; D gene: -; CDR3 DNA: TGTGCCACCAGCAGAGCGGGGTATTCCGGCGAGCAGTACTTC; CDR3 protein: CATSRAGYSGEQYF
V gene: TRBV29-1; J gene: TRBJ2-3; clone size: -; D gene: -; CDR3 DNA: TGCAGCGTAGACGGGGGCACAGATACGCAGTATTTT; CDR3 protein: CSVDGGTDTQYF
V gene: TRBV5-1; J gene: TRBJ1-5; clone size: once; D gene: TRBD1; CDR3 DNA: TGCGCCAGCAGCCTGGGACAGAATCAGCCCCAGCATTTT; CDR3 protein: CASSLGQNQPQHF
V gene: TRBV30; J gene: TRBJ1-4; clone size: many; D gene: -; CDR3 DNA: TGTGCCTGGAGCGGAGGAGGGCCTGGGGAAAAACTGTTTTTT; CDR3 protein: CAWSGGGPGEKLFF
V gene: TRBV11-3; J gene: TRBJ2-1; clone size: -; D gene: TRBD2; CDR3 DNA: TGTGCCAGCAGCTTTGGTGAGCGGGAGGGTGAGCAGTTCTTC; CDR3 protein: CASSFGEREGEQFF
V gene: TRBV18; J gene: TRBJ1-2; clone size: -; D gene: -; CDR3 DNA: TGTGCCAGCTCACCACCCGGAGGAGGCTACACCTTC; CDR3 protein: CASSPPGGGYTF
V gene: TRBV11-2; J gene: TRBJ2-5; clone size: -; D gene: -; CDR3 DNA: TGTGCCAGCAGCTTAGCTTCTGCGGCGGTGACCCAGTACTTC; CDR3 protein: CASSLASAAVTQYF
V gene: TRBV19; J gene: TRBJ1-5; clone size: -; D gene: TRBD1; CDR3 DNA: TGTGCCAGTAGTATAGAGACAGGGCGGTTTCAGCCCCAGCATTTT; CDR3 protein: CASSIETGRFQPQHF
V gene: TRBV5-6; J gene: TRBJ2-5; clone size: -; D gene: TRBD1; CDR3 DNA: TGTGCCAGCAGCTCGGAGACCGGGGACAGGATACAAGAGACCCAGTACTTC; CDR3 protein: CASSSETGDRIQETQYF
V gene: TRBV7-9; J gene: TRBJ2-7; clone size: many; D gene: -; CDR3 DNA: TGTGCCAGCAGCTTACTCGGGGACAAATCCTACGAGCAGTACTTC; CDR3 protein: CASSLLGDKSYEQYF
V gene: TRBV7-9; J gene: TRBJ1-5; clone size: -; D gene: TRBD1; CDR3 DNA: TGTGCCAGCAGCCCAGGACAGGGCTCTCACAATCAGCCCCAGCATTTT; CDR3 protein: CASSPGQGSHNQPQHF